One sample yielded the 5 T cell receptor beta chains listed below, sequenced in a study of blood T cell repertoires in COVID-19 (TCRdb year 2020). The method was the immunoSEQ multiplex PCR assay. TCRdb provides this immuneACCESS table in a form limited to in-frame rearrangements. Some clones are lacking; in checked studies, under half of them reflect an unresolved V gene, and why the rest are absent is not known. The sample table holds more than 300,000 clones, of which approximately 93% were seen once. The top ten constitute around 0.86% of the sample. The sequenced sample was PBMCs or T cells enriched from blood (not recorded which). Every receptor here comes from a middle-aged woman who had been exposed to COVID-19.

The J gene is TRBJ1-2, the V gene TRBV10-3; a weak D match, TRBD1 (6 bases). The CDR3 is 14 residues long. Per germline, CDR1 ENHRY and CDR2 SYGVKD. Trimming removed 2 bases from V and 2 bases from J, with 9 bases in between. The CDR3 loop is CAISEPDRNYGYTF. CDR3 sequence (DNA): TGTGCCATCAGTGAGCCGGACAGAAACTATGGCTACACCTTC.

The chain carries TRBV2 and TRBJ1-2; possible D gene TRBD1, 6 bases. Trimming removed 7 bases at V and 7 bases at J, with 16 bases between. Germline V gives CDR1 SNHLY, CDR2 FYNNEI. The CDR3 sequence is 13 residues long. The CDR3 sequence is CASNTRGGSGYTF. The CDR3 DNA sequence: TGTGCCAGCAATACCAGGGGTGGGTCTGGCTACACCTTC.

This clone was picked up one time. J is TRBJ2-1 and V is TRBV19, with D perhaps TRBD2 (6 bases). The germline V gene encodes CDR1 LNHDA and CDR2 SQIVND (reference sequence). The CDR3 is 14 residues long. V lost 7 bases to trimming and J lost 8 bases, with 18 bases between them. The CDR3 is CASTTAGTEDEQFF. CDR3 coding DNA: TGTGCCAGTACAACAGCGGGTACCGAGGATGAGCAGTTCTTC.

The chain combines TRBV11-1 with TRBJ2-7; tentatively, D is TRBD1 (5 bases). Germline-derived CDR1 and CDR2 are SGHAT and FQDESV (reference sequence). Trimming shortened V by 4 bases and J by 8 bases, and 21 bases separated the two germline ends. The CDR3 totals 15 residues. CDR3 in amino acids: CASSSRSGQGDKQYF. The CDR3 nucleotides are TGTGCCAGCAGCTCCCGTTCAGGCCAGGGTGATAAGCAGTACTTC.

This clone occurred many times. This sequence joins TRBV7-8 and TRBJ1-5, with 7 bases lining up with TRBD1. J was trimmed by 4 bases and V by 7 bases; bases with no gene match: 4. CDR1 SGHVS and CDR2 FQNEAQ come from the germline V gene. CDR3 length equals 13 residues. This CDR3 is CASKGTANQPQHF. The CDR3 bases are TGTGCCAGCAAAGGGACAGCTAATCAGCCCCAGCATTTT.